The 29 T cell receptor beta chains below were found in one sample sequenced in a study of shared clonotypes between healthy human individuals (TCRdb year 2020). Receptors were amplified or captured by the immunoSEQ multiplex PCR assay. The source is immuneACCESS, and TCRdb retained only in-frame sequences with V and J called. Part of the clones is not carried over; for the studies checked, unresolved V genes explain less than half of this, and the remainder is unexplained. The sample table records a few million clones; 85% to 95% of these occur just once. The ten largest clonotypes hold around 0.4% of the sample. Sequencing input: naive CD4+ T cells from PBMCs. The sample's cell subset or site label, in plain terms: CD45RA+ positively selected. The receptors here all came from a man between 18 and 35 years old in good health. Some clones in this sample may be carry-over from other donors' samples.

The chain uses TRBV28 and TRBJ2-5; D may match TRBD1 or TRBD2 (5 bases each). Looked up from germline, CDR1 is MDHEN and CDR2 is SYDVKM. V lost 8 bases and J lost 5, with 24 bases in between. The CDR3 spans 16 residues. CDR3 in DNA: TGTGCCAGCCTTAGAACCGGTCAGGGCGGAGGCGAGACCCAGTACTTC. Translating gives CASLRTGQGGGETQYF. Combining the CDR3 with reference TRBV28 and TRBJ2-5 gives the whole variable domain DVKVTQSSRYLVKRTGEKVFLECVQDMDHENMFWYRQDPGLGLRLIYFSYDVKMKEKGDIPEGYSVSREKKERFSLILESASTNQTSMYLCASLRTGQGGGETQYFGPGTRLLVL.

The genes are TRBV7-2 and TRBJ2-6; unclear D gene. The V end was cut by 6 bases, the J end by 4 bases, with 10 bases between. This CDR3 spans 14 amino acids. CDR1 is SGHTA, CDR2 FQGNSA, per germline. CDR3 amino acids: CASRPGAGANVLTF. The CDR3 nucleotides read TGTGCCAGCAGGCCAGGTGCCGGGGCCAACGTCCTGACTTTC.

Only a few counts were recorded for this clone. This chain connects TRBV7-9 to TRBJ2-7, with a possible D match to TRBD2 (6 bases). CDR1 is SEHNR and CDR2 is FQNEAQ in the germline V gene (reference sequence). V lost 5 bases to trimming and J lost 6 bases, with 20 bases between them. The CDR3 is made up of 15 amino acids. The CDR3, as DNA: TGTGCCAGCAGCCCGGGGAATGCGGGGCGTGTCGAGCAGTACTTC. Translating gives CASSPGNAGRVEQYF.

This chain connects TRBV4-1 to TRBJ2-7; D remains unclear. Germline assignment: CDR1 MGHRA and CDR2 YSYEKL. Trimming left V 0 bases short and J 2 bases short, with 11 bases between. This CDR3 spans 15 amino acids. In nucleotides, the CDR3 is TGCGCCAGCAGCCAAGATACGAGGCCAACCTACGAGCAGTACTTC. Protein sequence: CASSQDTRPTYEQYF.

The V call is TRBV28, the J call TRBJ1-2; possible D gene TRBD1, 5 bases. Trimming removed 2 bases at V and 8 bases at J, with 12 bases between. The V gene's germline CDR1 is MDHEN and CDR2 SYDVKM. The CDR3 covers 13 residues. The CDR3 DNA sequence: TGTGCCAGCAGTTTAAGGCGGGGGGACGGCTACACCTTC. Translating gives CASSLRRGDGYTF.

This chain links TRBV15 with TRBJ1-1; weak D call: TRBD1 (6 bases). The CDR3 spans 15 residues. V was trimmed by 2 bases and J by 2 bases, leaving 12 bases between them. Germline V gene sequence: CDR1 LNHNV, CDR2 YYDKDF (reference sequence). The CDR3 reads CATSRHRTDNTEAFF. The CDR3 DNA sequence: TGTGCCACCAGCAGACACCGGACAGATAACACTGAAGCTTTCTTT.

This chain links TRBV10-3 with TRBJ2-7; D perhaps matches TRBD1 (6 bases). The CDR3 consists of 13 residues. Germline lookup yields CDR1 ENHRY and CDR2 SYGVKD. Trimming stripped 4 bases from V and 7 bases from J, with 14 bases between. The CDR3 loop reads CAISGNRVWEQYF. Here the CDR3 DNA reads TGTGCCATCAGTGGAAACAGGGTGTGGGAGCAGTACTTC.

The rearrangement uses TRBV6-1 and TRBJ2-7, with D possibly TRBD2 on 6 matching bases. The germline V and J ends were trimmed by 4 bases and 3 bases, with 10 bases remaining between them. The CDR3 has 13 residues. Germline lookup yields CDR1 MNHNS and CDR2 SASEGT. The CDR3 DNA follows: TGTGCCAGCAGTGTACGGAGGGACTACGAGCAGTACTTC. Protein: CASSVRRDYEQYF.

This clone was recorded once. The chain has TRBV25-1 and TRBJ2-5, with D maybe TRBD2 (7 bases). V lost 3 bases to trimming and J lost 2 bases, with 13 bases between them. The germline CDR1 and CDR2 sequences are MGHDK and SYGVNS. This CDR3 has 15 residues. The CDR3 sequence: CASSEGGAGQETQYF. As DNA, the CDR3 is TGTGCCAGCAGTGAGGGGGGGGCCGGTCAAGAGACCCAGTACTTC.

This chain joins TRBV5-4 and TRBJ2-1; the match to TRBD2 covers 9 bases. The CDR3 contains 19 residues. After removal of 0 bases from V and 1 base from J, the junction contained 11 bases not matched to a gene. The germline CDR1 and CDR2 sequences are SGHNT and YYREEE (reference sequence). The CDR3 here is CASSLALAGLVDSYNEQFF. CDR3 sequence (DNA): TGTGCCAGCAGCTTGGCTCTAGCGGGGCTAGTCGATTCCTACAATGAGCAGTTCTTC.

The CDR3, as DNA: TGTGCCAGCAGTCGATCTAGCCTAGGAGATACGCAGTATTTT. It yields the protein CASSRSSLGDTQYF. V gene TRBV6-5 combines with J gene TRBJ2-3; D is perhaps TRBD2 (5 bases). V lost 5 bases to trimming and J lost 5 bases, with 14 bases between them. Germline-derived CDR1 and CDR2 are MNHEY and SVGAGI. The CDR3 is 14 residues long.

The chain couples TRBV15 to TRBJ2-7; a weak D match, TRBD2 (8 bases). Per the germline V gene, CDR1 is LNHNV and CDR2 is YYDKDF (reference sequence). This CDR3 has 16 residues. Between the trimmed V and J ends, which lost 2 bases and 4 bases, there was a span of 18 bases. CDR3 nucleotide sequence: TGTGCCACCAGCAGAAGACAGGGACTAGGCCAATACGAGCAGTACTTC. This gives the protein CATSRRQGLGQYEQYF. Full variable domain (remainder filled in from reference TRBV15 and TRBJ2-7): DAMVIQNPRYQVTQFGKPVTLSCSQTLNHNVMYWYQQKSSQAPKLLFHYYDKDFNNEADTPDNFQSRRPNTSFCFLDIRSPGLGDTAMYLCATSRRQGLGQYEQYFGPGTRLTVT.

V and J are TRBV7-2 and TRBJ2-7; TRBD2 matches at 8 bases. CDR3 length: 16 residues. Germline V gene sequence: CDR1 SGHTA, CDR2 FQGNSA. V was pared by 1 base and J by 5 bases, with 10 bases of the junction left unmatched. The CDR3 loop is CASSLVLAGGSDEQYF. In nucleotides, the CDR3 is TGTGCCAGCAGCTTAGTTCTGGCGGGAGGAAGCGACGAGCAGTACTTC.

The CDR3 bases are TGTGCCAGCAGCTTAGCCACCCACTCTGGAAACACCATATATTTT. Its translation is CASSLATHSGNTIYF. J is TRBJ1-3 and V is TRBV7-2; D is undetermined. The CDR3 is made up of 15 amino acids. CDR1 is SGHTA and CDR2 is FQGNSA in the germline V gene. Trimming took off 0 bases at V and 0 bases at J, with 6 bases between the two ends.

V usage is TRBV30 and J usage is TRBJ2-7; 8 bases match TRBD2. Germline CDR1 reads GTSNPN; CDR2 reads SVGIG (reference sequence). V trimming: 6 bases; J trimming: 7 bases; junction bases outside the gene matches: 11. The CDR3 loop spans 13 amino acids. This CDR3 is CACHSAGVREQYF. The CDR3 DNA reads TGTGCCTGCCACTCAGCGGGAGTGCGGGAGCAGTACTTC.

This chain connects TRBV9 to TRBJ2-2; 9 bases line up with TRBD1. The ends lost 7 bases at V and 3 bases at J; junction bases unmatched: 7. CDR1 and CDR2 from the germline V gene are SGDLS and YYNGEE. CDR3 length: 15 amino acids. The CDR3: CASSLQGAHTGELFF. DNA for the CDR3: TGTGCCAGCTCACTACAGGGGGCGCACACCGGGGAGCTGTTTTTT.

The V and J genes are TRBV7-3 and TRBJ2-1, with 10 bases that match TRBD2. The CDR3 contains 15 residues. Looked up from germline, CDR1 is SGHTA and CDR2 is FQGTGA. V lost 5 bases and J lost 8; bases outside the gene matches: 9. As DNA, the CDR3 is TGTGCCAGCAGCCCGACTAGCGGGTCCGGACATGAGCAGTTCTTC. This sequence encodes CASSPTSGSGHEQFF.

This rearrangement joins TRBV5-1 to TRBJ2-7; 12 nucleotides line up with TRBD2. The CDR3 spans 16 residues. V was pared by 5 bases and J by 0 bases, with 6 bases of the junction left unmatched. The germline CDR1 and CDR2 sequences are SGHRS and YFSETQ. For the CDR3, the DNA is TGCGCCAGCAGGACTCAGACTAGCGGGAGCTCCTACGAGCAGTACTTC. Its translation: CASRTQTSGSSYEQYF.

The chain has TRBV28 and TRBJ1-4, with D unresolved. Trimming removed 5 bases from V and 0 bases from J, with 10 bases in between. The length of the CDR3 is 15 residues. Germline assignment: CDR1 MDHEN and CDR2 SYDVKM. CDR3 DNA sequence: TGTGCCAGCAGTCTGGACTTAGCAACTAATGAAAAACTGTTTTTT. Its protein is CASSLDLATNEKLFF.

V is TRBV5-1 and J is TRBJ1-3, with D perhaps TRBD1 (5 bases). Trimming stripped 4 bases from V and 3 bases from J, with 8 bases between. This CDR3 is built from 13 residues. The germline V gene encodes CDR1 SGHRS and CDR2 YFSETQ. The CDR3 DNA reads as TGCGCCAGCAGCAGGGGCATTGGAAACACCATATATTTT. Its protein is CASSRGIGNTIYF.

The chain employs TRBV6-4 and TRBJ1-2; TRBD1 matches 8 bases. After removal of 4 bases from V and 10 bases from J, the junction contained 11 bases not matched to a gene. The CDR3 length is 14 residues. In germline, CDR1 is MRHNA, CDR2 SNTAGT. Here the CDR3 DNA reads TGTGCCAGCAGTGGAGGGACAGGTCAGGAGGACTACACCTTC. Protein sequence: CASSGGTGQEDYTF.

The chain combines TRBV27 with TRBJ1-1; TRBD1 aligns across 10 bases. This CDR3 contains 14 residues. Losses at the gene ends were 6 bases for V and 5 bases for J; bases not matched to a gene: 6. Germline lookup yields CDR1 MNHEY and CDR2 SMNVEV (reference sequence). CDR3 sequence: CASRRRQGATEAFF. CDR3 DNA: TGTGCCAGCAGACGAAGACAGGGGGCGACTGAAGCTTTCTTT.

The chain has TRBV5-4 and TRBJ1-1; D not certain. Per germline, CDR1 SGHNT and CDR2 YYREEE (reference sequence). The CDR3 loop spans 14 amino acids. Trimming stripped 0 bases from V and 0 bases from J, with 6 bases between. As DNA, the CDR3 is TGTGCCAGCAGCTTGGTAGGGTTGAACACTGAAGCTTTCTTT. This translates into CASSLVGLNTEAFF.

The chain carries TRBV28 and TRBJ1-5; D unclear. Germline CDR1 reads MDHEN; CDR2 reads SYDVKM. The ends were cut back, 8 bases at V and 1 base at J, with 12 bases in the middle. This CDR3 has 14 amino acids. This chain's CDR3 is CASPTGRSNQPQHF. As DNA, the CDR3 is TGTGCCAGCCCGACTGGACGGAGCAATCAGCCCCAGCATTTT.

CDR3 sequence: CASSSTGASYNEQFF. CDR3 sequence (DNA): TGTGCCAGCAGCTCAACAGGCGCATCCTACAATGAGCAGTTCTTC. This chain connects TRBV5-4 to TRBJ2-1, with a possible D match to TRBD1 (5 bases). The CDR3 sequence is 15 residues long. From germline, CDR1 is SGHNT and CDR2 YYREEE (reference sequence). Trimming left V 3 bases short and J 1 base short, with 11 bases between.

The CDR3 nucleotides are TGTGCCAGCAGTTTACATCAGGGGCCAAGTAGAACTAACTATGGCTACACCTTC. Its protein product is CASSLHQGPSRTNYGYTF. This chain links TRBV28 with TRBJ1-2, with a weak D call TRBD1 (6 bases). The CDR3 totals 18 residues. Germline V gives CDR1 MDHEN, CDR2 SYDVKM. Between the trimmed V and J ends, which lost 2 bases and 0 bases, there was a span of 19 bases.

The V call is TRBV30, the J call TRBJ1-1, with TRBD1 matching 8 bases. The CDR3 runs 15 residues. The V gene's germline CDR1 is GTSNPN and CDR2 SVGIG (reference sequence). Trimming at V came to 1 base and at J to 1 base, leaving 5 bases not matched to a gene. The CDR3 sequence is CAWSGWTGWNTEAFF. In DNA, the CDR3 is TGTGCCTGGAGTGGATGGACAGGGTGGAACACTGAAGCTTTCTTT.

The rearrangement uses TRBV29-1 and TRBJ1-1; D is ambiguous. CDR3 length: 12 amino acids. Germline CDR1 reads SQVTM; CDR2 reads ANQGSEA. V shed 4 bases and J shed 14 bases, with 20 bases lying between them. CDR3 residues: CSVARASPATFF. The CDR3 region has the DNA TGCAGCGTTGCCCGGGCCTCCCCGGCGACGTTCTTT.

The V and J genes are TRBV30 and TRBJ1-2; D may be TRBD1 (6 bases). The CDR3 runs 13 residues. Germline CDR1 GTSNPN, CDR2 SVGIG (reference sequence). The V and J ends lost 2 bases and 7 bases respectively, with 14 bases between them. The CDR3 DNA follows: TGTGCCTGGAGTATCTCAGGGGCGCGTGGCTACACCTTC. Its translation: CAWSISGARGYTF.